Detailed here is one TCR beta chain. Other DNA sequences in the same sample also yield this CDR3. The CDR3 length is 14 residues. Germline V CDR1 and CDR2: KGHSH, LQKENI. V was cut by 1 base and J by 1 base, with 8 bases left in between. The sample comes from a study of shared clonotypes between healthy human individuals. Study-level background: A few men and a couple of women, aged 18 to 49, were donors. CD8 memory received one plate per donor, CD8 naive two, CD4 memory three and CD4 naive three.

This table comes from immunoSEQ multiplex PCR, and its TCRdb copy is limited to in-frame clones, with some not included. The repertoire has fewer than 3 million clones, about 90% of them found once; the top ten carry approximately 0.41%. The clonotype originates from a man aged 18-30 years in good health. Some clones in this sample may be carry-over from other donors' samples. The sample consisted of naive CD4+ T cells from PBMCs. Subset noted: CD45RA+ positively selected. V gene TRBV18 combines with J gene TRBJ2-7; D unclear. CDR3 residues: CASSPLPGSYEQYF. The CDR3 DNA reads TGTGCCAGCTCACCACTACCGGGTTCCTACGAGCAGTACTTC.